A single sample is the source of the 4 T cell receptor beta chains below, sequenced in a study of coeliac disease. Some clones are missing from TCRdb's copy, which holds only in-frame ones; the method was immunoSEQ multiplex PCR. The table lists around 3,700 clones, approximately 70% of them singletons, with around 9% in the top ten. Sequenced material: intraepithelial lymphocytes from the gut. The source of these receptors is a young man with celiac disease.

The V and J genes are TRBV21-1 and TRBJ2-7; the table's D gene call, TRBD2, was not cross checked with the DNA. TRBV21-1 is given as a pseudogene. The CDR3 consists of 16 residues. The CDR3 bases are TGTGCCAGCAGCATCTTGTCGGAGATTCCTTCCTACGAGCAGTACTTC. Translated, it gives CASSILSEIPSYEQYF.

The V call is TRBV9, the J call TRBJ2-2; 9 bases agree with TRBD1. V gave up 3 bases and J gave up 5 bases; unmatched junction bases: 11. Germline CDR1 and CDR2: SGDLS and YYNGEE. The CDR3 is 17 residues long. CDR3 sequence (DNA): TGTGCCAGCAGCGCGCCGGGACAGGGAAGATATACCGGGGAGCTGTTTTTT. Protein product: CASSAPGQGRYTGELFF.

V usage is TRBV6-1 and J usage is TRBJ2-7, with 7 bases that match TRBD2. V dropped 1 base and J dropped 6; count of bases not matched to a gene: 0. Germline V gene sequence: CDR1 MNHNS, CDR2 SASEGT. The CDR3 has 12 residues. The CDR3 DNA reads TGTGCCAGCAGTGAAGGCGGGGGCGAGCAGTACTTC. Translating gives CASSEGGGEQYF.

CDR3 in amino acids: CASSPMGGPYEQYF. The CDR3 nucleotides read TGTGCCAGCAGTCCAATGGGGGGGCCCTACGAGCAGTACTTC. V is TRBV28 and J is TRBJ2-7; TRBD2 is a possible D gene (7 bases). Germline V gene sequence: CDR1 MDHEN, CDR2 SYDVKM. This CDR3 has 14 amino acids. V dropped 5 bases and J dropped 2 bases, with 13 bases sitting between them. Combining the CDR3 with reference TRBV28 and TRBJ2-7 gives the whole variable domain DVKVTQSSRYLVKRTGEKVFLECVQDMDHENMFWYRQDPGLGLRLIYFSYDVKMKEKGDIPEGYSVSREKKERFSLILESASTNQTSMYLCASSPMGGPYEQYFGPGTRLTVT.